Following are 24 T cell receptor beta chains from one sample sequenced in a study of post-analysis software for immune sequencing data. Unique molecular identifiers were present in the TCR beta cDNA libraries. TCRdb reprocessed the PCR reads with MiXCR, giving one entry per CDR3 protein. The table has about 540,000 distinct CDR3 sequences, approximately 34% seen once. Whole-study findings and limits: There were about five TRBV segments more frequent in patients than controls, and TRBV5-6, TRBV5-1 and TRBV20-1 were among them.

What these receptors recognize is not known. The sequenced sample consisted of blood. The receptors derive from a girl between 2 and 17 years old with multiple sclerosis.

This clonotype was seen only a few times. This chain uses TRBV5-1 with TRBJ1-4; D uncertain. V dropped 5 bases and J dropped 3 bases, with 8 bases sitting between them. Germline lookup yields CDR1 SGHRS and CDR2 YFSETQ. The CDR3 sequence is 13 residues long. The CDR3 DNA follows: TGCGCCAGCAGAATGGTTGCTAATGAAAAACTGTTTTTT. Encoded protein: CASRMVANEKLFF.

J is TRBJ1-2 and V is TRBV5-1, with D possibly matching TRBD1 (6 bases). Trimming cost V 2 bases and J 4 bases, with 15 bases left between them. The CDR3 has 15 residues. Germline CDR1 reads SGHRS; CDR2 reads YFSETQ. The CDR3 here is CASSLSGGEGYGYTF. CDR3 sequence (DNA): TGCGCCAGCAGCTTATCGGGGGGCGAGGGCTATGGCTACACCTTC. Filled out from reference TRBV5-1 and TRBJ1-2, the complete variable domain reads KAGVTQTPRYLIKTRGQQVTLSCSPISGHRSVSWYQQTPGQGLQFLFEYFSETQRNKGNFPGRFSGRQFSNSRSEMNVSTLELGDSALYLCASSLSGGEGYGYTFGSGTRLTVV.

The chain is built from TRBV27 and TRBJ2-5; 7 nucleotides match TRBD2. After removal of 3 bases from V and 2 bases from J, the junction contained 3 bases not matched to a gene. Germline CDR1 and CDR2: MNHEY and SMNVEV (reference sequence). CDR3 length equals 14 residues. CDR3 bases: TGTGCCAGCAGTTTTCAGGGACTACAAGAGACCCAGTACTTC. Amino acids: CASSFQGLQETQYF.

The V call is TRBV5-1, the J call TRBJ1-6; 7 positions agree with TRBD1. The germline V gene has CDR1 SGHRS and CDR2 YFSETQ. The length of the CDR3 is 14 residues. V lost 0 bases, J lost 6 bases, and 0 bases stayed unmatched. This CDR3 reads CASSLGDSNSPLHF. CDR3 coding DNA: TGCGCCAGCAGCTTGGGGGACAGTAATTCACCCCTCCACTTT.

This clonotype was seen more than once but under ten times. The V and J genes are TRBV27 and TRBJ2-5; 9 bases are shared with TRBD1. This CDR3 has 15 amino acids. Germline CDR1 MNHEY, CDR2 SMNVEV (reference sequence). After removal of 7 bases from V and 5 bases from J, the junction contained 11 bases not matched to a gene. DNA of the CDR3: TGTGCCAGCACCCCACGGGGGACAGGGATTGAGACCCAGTACTTC. This codes for CASTPRGTGIETQYF.

In this sample, this clonotype turned up once. This chain uses TRBV5-1 with TRBJ2-3; 11 nucleotides match TRBD2. With 4 bases clipped from V and 2 bases from J, the junction kept 6 bases outside the gene matches. Germline CDR1 and CDR2: SGHRS and YFSETQ. This CDR3 has 16 residues. Written as DNA, the CDR3 is TGCGCCAGCAGCGCTACTAGCGGGGGCCCCACAGATACGCAGTATTTT. Protein: CASSATSGGPTDTQYF.

This clonotype has a single count. A single base separates this from a much larger clone, so it may be a read error. Lacking the conserved final phenylalanine or tryptophan, this CDR3 likely reflects a read error. CDR3 DNA sequence: TGTGCCAGCTCTATCGACGAGGCCTACGAGCAGTACTGC. Residues: CASSIDEAYEQYC. This chain joins TRBV6-1 and TRBJ2-4; D gene ambiguous. Gene TRBJ2-7 matches the end of the DNA better, so the J call may be wrong. The CDR3 spans 13 residues. Germline V lookup: CDR1 MNHNS, CDR2 SASEGT.

V gene TRBV4-1 combines with J gene TRBJ1-1; TRBD1 agrees at 7 bases. Trimming cost V 3 bases and J 1 base; bases outside gene matches: 8. The CDR3 extends over 16 amino acids. Germline CDR1 and CDR2: MGHRA and YSYEKL. CDR3 protein: CASSQDRNTRNTEAFF. CDR3 DNA: TGCGCCAGCAGCCAGGACAGGAATACGCGGAACACTGAAGCTTTCTTT.

The V gene is TRBV4-1, the J gene TRBJ1-1, with D tentatively TRBD1 (5 bases). The germline CDR1 and CDR2 sequences are MGHRA and YSYEKL. V lost 0 bases, J lost 1 base, and 9 bases lay in between. The CDR3 extends over 15 amino acids. The CDR3 DNA reads TGCGCCAGCAGCCAAGATAAGGGGTGGAACACTGAAGCTTTCTTT. This sequence encodes CASSQDKGWNTEAFF.

The J gene is TRBJ2-5, the V gene TRBV7-6; 10 bases agree with TRBD2. Losses at the gene ends were 1 base for V and 5 bases for J; bases not matched to a gene: 16. CDR1 SGHVS and CDR2 FNYEAQ come from the germline V gene. The CDR3 consists of 19 residues. For the CDR3, the DNA is TGTGCCAGCAGCTTAGATATGTCTAGCGGGGGCCGCGCTGGCGAGACCCAGTACTTC. The encoded protein is CASSLDMSSGGRAGETQYF.

The chain has TRBV5-6 and TRBJ2-3; D remains ambiguous. CDR3 length: 13 amino acids. CDR1 and CDR2 (germline): SGHDT, YYEEEE. The V end was cut by 3 bases, the J end by 6 bases, with 11 bases between. In DNA, the CDR3 is TGTGCCAGCAGCTCCGGACCCCGGGATACGCAGTATTTT. The encoded protein is CASSSGPRDTQYF.

V is TRBV7-2 and J is TRBJ1-2, with 7 bases that match TRBD1. The CDR3 is 14 residues long. The J segment lost 4 bases and the V segment lost 1 base, leaving 3 bases of the junction unmatched. Germline V lookup: CDR1 SGHTA, CDR2 FQGNSA. CDR3 region: CASSLEGAAYGYTF. The CDR3 region has the DNA TGTGCCAGCAGCTTAGAGGGGGCAGCCTATGGCTACACCTTC.

In this sample, this clonotype turned up a few times. V usage is TRBV15 and J usage is TRBJ2-1, with D perhaps matching TRBD1 (6 bases). V was trimmed by 0 bases and J by 15 bases, leaving 24 bases between them. The CDR3 covers 16 residues. Germline values: CDR1 LNHNV, CDR2 YYDKDF (reference sequence). CDR3 DNA: TGTGCCACCAGCAGAGATCAACAGGGCGGACAACGGGGAGTGTTCTTC. It translates to CATSRDQQGGQRGVFF. The variable domain in full, completed from reference TRBV15 and TRBJ2-1, reads DAMVIQNPRYQVTQFGKPVTLSCSQTLNHNVMYWYQQKSSQAPKLLFHYYDKDFNNEADTPDNFQSRRPNTSFCFLDIRSPGLGDTAMYLCATSRDQQGGQRGVFFGPGTRLTVL.

The genes are TRBV2 and TRBJ2-3; D is undetermined. The germline V and J ends were trimmed by 7 bases and 6 bases, with 14 bases remaining between them. Germline values: CDR1 SNHLY, CDR2 FYNNEI. The CDR3 loop spans 13 amino acids. DNA for the CDR3: TGTGCCAGCATGTCGGAGTGGGGTGATACGCAGTATTTT. This translates into CASMSEWGDTQYF.

In this sample, this clonotype turned up a few times. The V gene is TRBV6-5, the J gene TRBJ1-2; D not certain. The CDR3 has 15 amino acids. In germline, CDR1 is MNHEY, CDR2 SVGAGI. With 3 bases removed from V and 6 bases from J, the gap between germline ends came to 17 bases. CDR3 DNA sequence: TGTGCCAGCAGTTATACGTACGATTTAAATGATGGCTACACCTTC. It translates to CASSYTYDLNDGYTF.

J is TRBJ1-2 and V is TRBV20-1; D possibly corresponds to TRBD1 (5 bases). Trimming removed 5 bases at V and 8 bases at J, with 15 bases between. This CDR3 comprises 12 residues. CDR1 is DFQATT, CDR2 SNEGSKA, per germline (reference sequence). Here the CDR3 reads CSAVPWGEGYTF. The CDR3 DNA reads as TGCAGTGCTGTCCCTTGGGGGGAGGGCTACACCTTC.

The chain links TRBV12-3 or TRBV12-4 to TRBJ2-1; possibly TRBD2 for D (5 bases). The CDR3 contains 14 residues. Trimming left V 6 bases short and J 5 bases short, with 14 bases between. The CDR3 region is CASREQFGNNEQFF. CDR3 nucleotide sequence: TGTGCCAGCAGGGAGCAGTTCGGGAACAATGAGCAGTTCTTC.

Regarding this clonotype: This likely comes from a read error, as the CDR3 has no conserved phenylalanine or tryptophan at its end. The rearrangement joins TRBV20-1 to TRBJ2-1; D is possibly TRBD1 (5 bases). Germline V gives CDR1 DFQATT, CDR2 SNEGSKA (reference sequence). This CDR3 has 14 residues. V shed 5 bases and J shed 0 bases, with 11 bases lying between them. This chain's CDR3 is CSAEDRSSYNEQFV. DNA of the CDR3: TGCAGTGCTGAAGACAGAAGCTCCTACAATGAGCAGTTCGTC.

The chain uses TRBV29-1 and TRBJ2-5; D assignment may be TRBD1 or TRBD2 (5 bases each). Germline lookup yields CDR1 SQVTM and CDR2 ANQGSEA. CDR3 length: 17 residues. Trimming stripped 6 bases from V and 1 base from J, with 24 bases between. As DNA, the CDR3 is TGCAGCGTCCACCCAACGGGGCTCCCCTCGGCCCAAGAGACCCAGTACTTC. Translating gives CSVHPTGLPSAQETQYF.

This clonotype was counted ten times or more. The junction differs from germline at one of its ends, possibly a read error. CDR3 sequence (DNA): TGTGCCAGCAGCCTTAGCGGAGCTCAAGAGACCCAGTACTTC. Translated, it gives CASSLSGAQETQYF. The genes are TRBV5-1 and TRBJ2-5, with D possibly matching TRBD2 (6 bases). Germline assignment: CDR1 SGHRS and CDR2 YFSETQ. The CDR3 is made up of 14 amino acids.

This chain uses TRBV6-6 with TRBJ1-1; the D gene is possibly TRBD1 (6 bases). The CDR3 runs 14 residues. Germline CDR1 MNHNY, CDR2 SVGAGI (reference sequence). Trimming left V 5 bases short and J 2 bases short, with 12 bases between. CDR3 sequence (DNA): TGTGCCAGCAGTCGTTCAGGGGTTAACACTGAAGCTTTCTTT. Amino acid sequence: CASSRSGVNTEAFF.

The chain joins TRBV20-1 to TRBJ2-4; D may be TRBD2 (6 bases). This CDR3 is built from 12 residues. Germline CDR1 and CDR2: DFQATT and SNEGSKA (reference sequence). V lost 7 bases to trimming and J lost 10 bases, with 17 bases between them. The CDR3 reads CSVSSGTQIQYF. The CDR3 coding sequence is TGCAGTGTTAGTTCCGGGACTCAGATTCAGTACTTC.

The V call is TRBV7-2, the J call TRBJ1-5; D may be TRBD1 (6 bases). Germline CDR1 is SGHTA and CDR2 is FQGNSA. The CDR3 is made up of 15 amino acids. V shed 5 bases and J shed 2 bases, with 13 bases lying between them. The CDR3 protein is CASSQTGLGNQPQHF. The CDR3 nucleotides read TGTGCCAGCAGCCAAACAGGGTTGGGCAATCAGCCCCAGCATTTT.

The J gene is TRBJ2-5, the V gene TRBV3-1; D call uncertain. V was clipped by 0 bases and J by 2 bases, with 19 bases between them. Looked up from germline, CDR1 is LGHDT and CDR2 is YNNKEL (reference sequence). There are 18 residues in the CDR3. The CDR3 bases are TGTGCCAGCAGCCAAGAGTTCAGCAGACTTCAAGATCAAGAGACCCAGTACTTC. Protein sequence: CASSQEFSRLQDQETQYF.